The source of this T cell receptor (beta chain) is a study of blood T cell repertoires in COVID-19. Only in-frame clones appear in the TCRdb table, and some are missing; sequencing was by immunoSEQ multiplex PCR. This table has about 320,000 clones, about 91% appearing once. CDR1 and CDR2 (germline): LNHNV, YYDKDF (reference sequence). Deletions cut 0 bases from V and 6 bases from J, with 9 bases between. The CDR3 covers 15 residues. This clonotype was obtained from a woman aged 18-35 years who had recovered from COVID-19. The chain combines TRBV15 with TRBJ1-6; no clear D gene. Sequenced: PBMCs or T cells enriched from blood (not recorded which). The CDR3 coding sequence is TGTGCCACCAGCAGAGATAGACGGGGTAATTCACCCCTCCACTTT. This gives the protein CATSRDRRGNSPLHF.